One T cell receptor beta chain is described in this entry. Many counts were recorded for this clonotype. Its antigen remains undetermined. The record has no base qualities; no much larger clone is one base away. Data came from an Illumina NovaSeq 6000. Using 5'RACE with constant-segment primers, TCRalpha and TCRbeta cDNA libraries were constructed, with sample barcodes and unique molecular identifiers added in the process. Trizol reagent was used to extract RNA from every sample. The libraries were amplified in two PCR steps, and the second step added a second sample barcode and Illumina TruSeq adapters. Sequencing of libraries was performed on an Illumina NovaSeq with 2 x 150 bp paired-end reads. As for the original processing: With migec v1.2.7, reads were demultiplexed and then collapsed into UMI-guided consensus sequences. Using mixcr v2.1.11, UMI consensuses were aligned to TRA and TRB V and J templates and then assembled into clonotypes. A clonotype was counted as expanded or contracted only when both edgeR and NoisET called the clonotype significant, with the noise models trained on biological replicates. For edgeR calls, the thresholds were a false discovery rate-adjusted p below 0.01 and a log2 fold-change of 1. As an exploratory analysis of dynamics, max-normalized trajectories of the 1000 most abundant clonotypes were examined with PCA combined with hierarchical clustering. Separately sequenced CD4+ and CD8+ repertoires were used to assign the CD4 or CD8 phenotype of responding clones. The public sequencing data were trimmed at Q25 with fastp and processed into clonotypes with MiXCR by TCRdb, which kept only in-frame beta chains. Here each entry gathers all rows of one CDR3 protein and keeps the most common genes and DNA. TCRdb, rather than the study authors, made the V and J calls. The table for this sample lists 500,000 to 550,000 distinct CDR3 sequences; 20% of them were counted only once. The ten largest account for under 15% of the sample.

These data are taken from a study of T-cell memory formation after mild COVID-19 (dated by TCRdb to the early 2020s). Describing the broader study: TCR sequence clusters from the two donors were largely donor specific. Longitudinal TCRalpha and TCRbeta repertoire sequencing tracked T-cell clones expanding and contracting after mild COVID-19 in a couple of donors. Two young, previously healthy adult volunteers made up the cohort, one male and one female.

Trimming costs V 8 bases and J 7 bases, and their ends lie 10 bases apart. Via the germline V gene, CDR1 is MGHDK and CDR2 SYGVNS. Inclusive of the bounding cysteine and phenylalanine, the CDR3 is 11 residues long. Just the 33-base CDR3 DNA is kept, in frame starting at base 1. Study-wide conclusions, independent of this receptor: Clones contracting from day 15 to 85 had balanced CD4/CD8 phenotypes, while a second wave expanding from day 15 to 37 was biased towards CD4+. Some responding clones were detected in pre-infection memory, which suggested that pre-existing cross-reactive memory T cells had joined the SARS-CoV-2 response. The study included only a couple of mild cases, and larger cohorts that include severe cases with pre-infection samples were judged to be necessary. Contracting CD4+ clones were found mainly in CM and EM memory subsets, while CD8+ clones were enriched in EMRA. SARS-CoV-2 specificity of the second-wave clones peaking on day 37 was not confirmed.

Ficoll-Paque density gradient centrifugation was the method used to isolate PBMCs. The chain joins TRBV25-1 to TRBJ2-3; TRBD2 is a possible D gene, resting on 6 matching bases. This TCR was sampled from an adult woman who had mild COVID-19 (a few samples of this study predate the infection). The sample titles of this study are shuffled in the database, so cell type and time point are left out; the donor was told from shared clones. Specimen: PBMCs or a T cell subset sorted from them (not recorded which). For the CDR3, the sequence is CASLAANTQYF. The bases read TGTGCCAGCTTAGCGGCGAATACGCAGTATTTT.